What follows describes a single T cell receptor (beta chain). In this sample, this clone turned up once. Its recognized antigen is unknown. No qualities accompany the bases; no much larger clone lies one base away. Healthy HIV-negative adults with no recently reported acute infections or vaccinations were included as donors. All donors were Caucasian adults living in Nashville, Tennessee, USA. CD4+ T cells were enriched through magnetic negative selection, after which naive cells were positively selected on CD45RA and the remaining negative fraction served as the memory subset. Blood was collected by leukapheresis, and PBMCs were isolated by Ficoll-Histopaque density gradient centrifugation and then cryopreserved in liquid nitrogen vapor phase. Purity and quantity of every magnetically sorted T cell population were checked by analytical flow cytometry. Genomic DNA was isolated from every sorted fraction and measured by UV absorbance on a Nanodrop 2000c.

The CDR3 measures 13 amino acids from cysteine to phenylalanine. Of the read, only the CDR3 DNA is kept; its 39 bases are in frame from base 1. CDR1 and CDR2 (LNHDA, SQIVND) derive from the germline V gene (reference sequence). V is cut by 5 bases and J by 1 base, and the space between the germline ends is 8 bases. This sample stems from a study of shared clonotypes between healthy human individuals (dated by TCRdb to the early 2020s). The study in broad terms: The cohort comprised a couple of women and three men aged 18 to 49 years. For each donor, CD4 naive and CD4 memory were each run on three plates, CD8 naive on two plates, and CD8 memory on one plate. To estimate repertoire size and how much clonotypes are shared between individuals, the study performed deep sequencing of blood TCR repertoires from roughly five healthy adults. To increase sequencing depth and limit assay-specific biases, different laboratories used diverse techniques to prepare libraries and sequence TCR repertoires. Leukapheresis yielded between about 0.94 and 9 billion PBMCs per donor.

What the authors observed across the whole study: Sampling was limited to blood, and TCR repertoires in tissue likely differ from TCR repertoires in blood. Pairwise subsampling indicated that sequencing depth was expected to affect the degree of clonotype sharing among donors. Because the study included only a small number of donors, the genetic and exposure-history diversity represented was limited. Clonotypes shared by all four sorted-subset donors showed higher generation probabilities than non-shared clonotypes. Even with the large sequencing depth, rarefaction of the sorted-subset datasets indicated that sequencing was incomplete. Sharing across four donors was observed for about 5% of naive CD4, over 3% of naive CD8, over 2% of memory CD4, and roughly 0.4% of memory CD8 clonotypes. Estimated clonotype richness was generally larger for naive than for memory subsets.

Using the deep immunoSEQ assay, multiplex PCR amplified TCR CDR3 regions from genomic DNA. Genomic DNA extracted from each cell subset was distributed evenly over all wells of several immunoSEQ 96-well plates, and each plate served as one replicate. For sorted subsets, each replicate PCR was loaded with approximately 190 ng genomic DNA, equivalent to about 33,000 T cell genomes. The purified libraries were quantified using a Qubit 3.0 fluorometer, sized with a Bioanalyzer 2100, and then quantified again using the KAPA Library Quantification kit. Every immunoSEQ 96-well plate was sequenced on a separate single-read 150-cycle Illumina NextSeq 550 flow cell. The study's processing was this. Because the immunoSEQ output held only junctional sequences and lacked quality scores, the filtering could not match the filtering applied to full-length reads. To assign V/J genes and CDR3, sequences were annotated against IMGT germline references using PyIR, a Python wrapper for IgBLAST v1.9. Any read was removed if the V/J assignment was weak (E-value above 1e-6), the CDR3 was missing, or the read contained stop codons, out-of-frame junctions, or ambiguous translated residues. V3J clonotypes were defined as sequences sharing the same inferred V gene, J gene, and CDR3 amino acid sequence. The percentage overlap between two repertoires was calculated by dividing the number of shared unique clonotypes by the size of the smaller repertoire. RTK rarefaction, the Chao1 estimator, and Recon v2.1 estimates of unobserved clonotypes were used to assess repertoire richness. Generation probabilities were computed with OLGA for all TCRbeta clonotypes obtained by the gDNA method from four donors. TCRdb provides this immuneACCESS table in a form limited to in-frame rearrangements. Some clones are lacking; in checked studies, under half of them reflect an unresolved V gene, and why the rest are absent is not known. That table gives V, J and clone size, and the DNA gave D and trimming. Within this sample are 1,100,000 or so clones, with approximately 80% of them counted one time only. 0.5% to 0.6% of the sample is taken by the ten largest.

The TCR was taken from a man aged 18 to 29 in good health. Some clones in this sample may be carry-over from other donors' samples. The chain is made from TRBV19 and TRBJ1-2, with the D gene uncertain. The source material was memory CD4+ T cells from PBMCs. What the cell subset or site label conveys for this sample: CD45RA-negative fraction. The DNA sequence reads TGTGCCAGTAGTGTGGACGTTAACTATGGCTACACCTTC. Its translation reads: CASSVDVNYGYTF.